The 6 T cell receptor beta chains in this list originate from one sample, sequenced in a study of blood T cell repertoires in COVID-19 (dated by TCRdb to the early 2020s). The library was produced with the immunoSEQ multiplex PCR assay. Sourced from immuneACCESS, this table was stored by TCRdb with only in-frame sequences that have V and J called. A share of the clones is absent; for the studies checked, an unresolved V gene accounts for under half, and the remainder has no known explanation. Counted in this sample were 63,000 or so clones; 70% to 90% of them appeared once. More than 1.1% of the sample is in the top ten clones. The sample comprised peripheral blood. These receptors all stem from a human donor in a cohort sampled during active COVID-19.

Here the CDR3 reads CSVASEGTLAKNIQYF. CDR3 bases: TGCAGCGTCGCCTCGGAGGGGACCTTAGCCAAAAACATTCAGTACTTC. The genes are TRBV29-1 and TRBJ2-4; D may be TRBD2 (6 bases). Trimming cost V 6 bases and J 0 bases, with 18 bases left between them. Germline V lookup: CDR1 SQVTM, CDR2 ANQGSEA. The CDR3 length is 16 residues.

The chain recombines TRBV6-2 or TRBV6-3 with TRBJ2-7, with 8 bases fitting TRBD2. V lost 4 bases and J lost 0; bases outside the gene matches: 8. The CDR3 sequence is 16 residues long. Germline CDR1 and CDR2: MNHEY and SVGEGT. CDR3 in DNA: TGTGCCAGCAGTTCCGCCTGGGCGGGAGGCTCCTACGAGCAGTACGTC. Its protein product is CASSSAWAGGSYEQYV.

The chain couples TRBV7-6 to TRBJ1-5, with D perhaps matching TRBD1 (6 bases). Germline V gene data show CDR1 as SGHVS and CDR2 as FNYEAQ. The germline V and J ends were trimmed by 6 bases and 5 bases, with 17 bases remaining between them. The CDR3 is made up of 15 amino acids. CDR3 coding DNA: TGTGCCAGCAGTGGGGGCCCGGAAGGCGATCAGCCCCAGCATTTT. Residues: CASSGGPEGDQPQHF.

The rearrangement links TRBV9 to TRBJ2-1; D is uncertain. The CDR3 extends over 16 amino acids. Germline CDR1 SGDLS, CDR2 YYNGEE. Trimming removed 3 bases from V and 2 bases from J, with 15 bases in between. CDR3 loop: CASSAYGALPYNEQFF. CDR3 sequence (DNA): TGTGCCAGCAGCGCGTACGGAGCGTTGCCCTACAATGAGCAGTTCTTC.

This clone was detected a few times. The V and J genes are TRBV19 and TRBJ2-5; 8 positions agree with TRBD1. V lost 3 bases, J lost 5 bases, and 11 bases stayed unmatched. Per germline, CDR1 LNHDA and CDR2 SQIVND (reference sequence). The CDR3 contains 16 residues. CDR3 nucleotide sequence: TGTGCCAGTAGTATCAGTGTTCAGGGGGCGCATGAGACCCAGTACTTC. Its translation: CASSISVQGAHETQYF.

The chain employs TRBV6-6 and TRBJ1-4; 7 bases match TRBD1. V lost 6 bases to trimming and J lost 7 bases; unmatched junction nucleotides: 8. Per the germline V gene, CDR1 is MNHNY and CDR2 is SVGAGI (reference sequence). This CDR3 comprises 14 residues. The CDR3 protein is CASRQQGWGEKLFF. The CDR3 nucleotides are TGTGCCAGCAGGCAACAGGGGTGGGGTGAAAAACTGTTTTTT.